The rows below give T cell receptor beta chains drawn from one sample of a study of beta chain features in type 1 diabetes. Using immunoSEQ multiplex PCR, the repertoire was profiled, and TCRdb retains in-frame clones only, with some absent. Of almost 350,000 clones listed, 15% to 20% are singletons. The source material was naive CD4+ T cells from blood. The receptors were gathered from a woman younger than 30 in good health. CDR3s include the opening cysteine and the closing phenylalanine or tryptophan. The D gene is left open where the match is weak. The size field is filled for only some rows; it gives once, few, many or a size class.

v_call	clone_size	j_call	d_call	cdr3_aa	cdr3_nt
TRBV18	.	TRBJ2-2	.	CASTGQNTGELFF	TGTGCCAGCACCGGACAGAACACCGGGGAGCTGTTTTTT
TRBV6-6	.	TRBJ1-5	.	CASSYSGQPQHF	TGTGCCAGCAGTTACAGCGGTCAGCCCCAGCATTTT
TRBV5-4	.	TRBJ2-5	.	CASSVQTSSGETQYF	TGTGCCAGCAGCGTACAGACTAGTTCCGGGGAGACCCAGTACTTC
TRBV30	few	TRBJ2-5	TRBD2	CAWSVSPGGRETQYF	TGTGCCTGGAGTGTATCGCCGGGGGGGCGTGAGACCCAGTACTTC
TRBV4-2	.	TRBJ1-1	.	CASSPLNPQETEAFF	TGTGCCAGCAGCCCTCTCAACCCACAGGAAACTGAAGCTTTCTTT
TRBV7-2	few	TRBJ2-7	.	CASSLEGIGGSSYEQYF	TGTGCCAGCAGCTTAGAGGGTATTGGGGGGAGCTCCTACGAGCAGTACTTC
TRBV12-5	.	TRBJ1-3	.	CASGLVTESGNTIYF	TGTGCTAGTGGTTTGGTAACAGAGAGTGGAAACACCATATATTTT
TRBV30	.	TRBJ1-3	.	CAWTSRGARGNTIYF	TGTGCCTGGACCAGCCGGGGGGCGAGGGGAAACACCATATATTTT
TRBV15	few	TRBJ2-5	TRBD2	CATSRTPSGGAMETQYF	TGTGCCACCAGCAGGACGCCGAGCGGGGGGGCCATGGAGACCCAGTACTTC
TRBV7-2	.	TRBJ2-1	TRBD2	CASSNSGRAGEQFF	TGTGCCAGCAGCAATAGCGGGAGGGCCGGTGAGCAGTTCTTC
TRBV7-3	few	TRBJ2-3	TRBD1	CASSSGQAGADTQYF	TGTGCCAGCAGCTCGGGACAGGCCGGGGCAGATACGCAGTATTTT
TRBV5-1	few	TRBJ1-2	.	CASSFRRGSSGYTF	TGCGCCAGCAGCTTTAGGAGGGGATCCTCTGGCTACACCTTC
TRBV4-3	few	TRBJ2-6	.	CASSQQGTSSGANVLTF	TGCGCCAGCAGCCAGCAGGGGACCAGCTCTGGGGCCAACGTCCTGACTTTC
TRBV5-1	few	TRBJ1-2	TRBD1	CASSQTGLNYGYTF	TGCGCCAGCAGCCAGACAGGGCTCAACTATGGCTACACCTTC
TRBV15	.	TRBJ2-1	.	CATSRVETHNEQFF	TGTGCCACCAGCAGAGTCGAGACACACAATGAGCAGTTCTTC
TRBV5-1	few	TRBJ1-1	.	CASRTGTPNTEAFF	TGCGCCAGCAGAACCGGGACACCGAACACTGAAGCTTTCTTT
TRBV9	.	TRBJ1-2	.	CASSPGDLPYGYTF	TGTGCCAGCAGCCCCGGAGACCTACCTTATGGCTACACCTTC
TRBV18	.	TRBJ1-5	.	CASSPGWGNQPQHF	TGTGCCAGCTCACCCGGGTGGGGCAATCAGCCCCAGCATTTT
TRBV5-1	few	TRBJ1-2	.	CASSTNDFYGYTF	TGCGCCAGCAGCACAAATGACTTCTATGGCTACACCTTC
TRBV2	.	TRBJ2-1	.	CASSWTDTYNEQFF	TGTGCCAGCAGTTGGACAGATACGTACAATGAGCAGTTCTTC
TRBV5-1	.	TRBJ1-2	.	CASSLGQANYGYTF	TGCGCCAGCAGCTTGGGCCAGGCTAACTATGGCTACACCTTC
TRBV5-6	.	TRBJ1-1	TRBD1	CASSSRQGSGTEAFF	TGTGCCAGCAGTTCTCGACAGGGCAGTGGGACTGAAGCTTTCTTT
TRBV19	few	TRBJ1-5	.	CASSALAGGNQPQHF	TGTGCCAGTAGTGCATTGGCGGGGGGCAATCAGCCCCAGCATTTT
TRBV7-2	.	TRBJ2-7	.	CASSLYNREQYF	TGTGCCAGCAGCCTATATAATCGGGAGCAGTACTTC
TRBV5-6	once	TRBJ2-7	TRBD1	CASSYRDRGPREQYF	TGTGCCAGCAGCTACCGGGACAGGGGGCCTCGGGAGCAGTACTTC
TRBV30	.	TRBJ2-3	.	CAWSVEGGTDTQYF	TGTGCCTGGAGTGTAGAGGGCGGCACAGATACGCAGTATTTT
TRBV5-6	few	TRBJ2-1	.	CASSALSRGNEQFF	TGTGCCAGCAGCGCTCTCTCCAGGGGCAATGAGCAGTTCTTC
TRBV9	once	TRBJ1-2	TRBD1	CASSVEQGATGYTF	TGTGCCAGCAGCGTAGAACAGGGGGCAACCGGCTACACCTTC
TRBV5-1	.	TRBJ2-6	.	CASSLGLRGWANVLTF	TGCGCCAGCAGCTTGGGGCTGCGAGGTTGGGCCAACGTCCTGACTTTC
TRBV19	.	TRBJ1-2	.	CASSQTADYGYTF	TGTGCCAGTAGCCAGACAGCTGACTATGGCTACACCTTC
TRBV7-2	few	TRBJ1-6	.	CASSLDRRTPLHF	TGTGCCAGCAGCTTAGACCGCAGGACACCCCTCCACTTT
TRBV10-1	.	TRBJ2-2	TRBD1	CASTDRVTGELFF	TGCGCCAGCACGGACAGGGTCACCGGGGAGCTGTTTTTT
TRBV6-5	.	TRBJ2-1	TRBD2	CASRGLANEQFF	TGTGCCAGCAGGGGACTAGCCAATGAGCAGTTCTTC
TRBV5-6	.	TRBJ1-2	TRBD1	CASSTDRGAGYGYTF	TGTGCCAGCAGCACGGACAGGGGGGCTGGATATGGCTACACCTTC
TRBV5-6	few	TRBJ2-4	.	CASSFPGEGNIQYF	TGTGCCAGCAGCTTCCCAGGGGAAGGAAACATTCAGTACTTC
TRBV18	few	TRBJ2-1	TRBD1	CASSLDRAPNEQFF	TGTGCCAGCTCACTAGACAGGGCCCCCAATGAGCAGTTCTTC
TRBV7-2	few	TRBJ1-6	.	CASSALGGRNSPLHF	TGTGCCAGCAGCGCCCTGGGGGGAAGAAATTCACCCCTCCACTTT
TRBV6-5	.	TRBJ2-7	TRBD1	CASSSRGDRFYF	TGTGCCAGCTCCTCCCGAGGGGACAGGTTTTACTTC
TRBV29-1	.	TRBJ2-2	.	CSVERDTNTGELFF	TGCAGCGTTGAAAGGGACACGAACACCGGGGAGCTGTTTTTT